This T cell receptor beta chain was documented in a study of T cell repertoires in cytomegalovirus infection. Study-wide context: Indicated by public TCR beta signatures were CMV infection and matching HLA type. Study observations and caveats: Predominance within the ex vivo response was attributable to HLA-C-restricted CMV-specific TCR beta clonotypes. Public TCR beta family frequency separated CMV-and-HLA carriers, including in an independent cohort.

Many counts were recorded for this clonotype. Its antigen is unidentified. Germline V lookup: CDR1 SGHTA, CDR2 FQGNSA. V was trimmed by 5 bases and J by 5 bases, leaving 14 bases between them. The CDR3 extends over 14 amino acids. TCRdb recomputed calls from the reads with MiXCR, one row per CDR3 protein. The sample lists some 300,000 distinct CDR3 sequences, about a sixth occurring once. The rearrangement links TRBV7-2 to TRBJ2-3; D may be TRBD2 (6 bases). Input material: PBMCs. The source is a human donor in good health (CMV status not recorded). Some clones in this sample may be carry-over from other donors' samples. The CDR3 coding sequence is TGTGCCAGCAGCCTGGGAGGAGGGGTAGATACGCAGTATTTT. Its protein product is CASSLGGGVDTQYF. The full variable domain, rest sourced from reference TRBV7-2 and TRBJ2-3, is GAGVSQSPSNKVTEKGKDVELRCDPISGHTALYWYRQSLGQGLEFLIYFQGNSAPDKSGLPSDRFSAERTGGSVSTLTIQRTQQEDSAVYLCASSLGGGVDTQYFGPGTRLTVL.